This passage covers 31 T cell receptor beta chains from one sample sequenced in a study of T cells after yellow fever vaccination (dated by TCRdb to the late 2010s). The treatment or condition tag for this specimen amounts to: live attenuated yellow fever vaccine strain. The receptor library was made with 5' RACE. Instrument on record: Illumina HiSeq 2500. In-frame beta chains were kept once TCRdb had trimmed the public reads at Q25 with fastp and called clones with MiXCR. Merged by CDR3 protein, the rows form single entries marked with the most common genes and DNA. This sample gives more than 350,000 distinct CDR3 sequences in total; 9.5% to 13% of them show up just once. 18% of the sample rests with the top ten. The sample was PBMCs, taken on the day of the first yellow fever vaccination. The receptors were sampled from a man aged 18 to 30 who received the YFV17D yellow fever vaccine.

In nucleotides, the CDR3 is TGTGCCAGCCGCCCGACTAGCGGGGGGAATGAGCAGTTCTTC. Its protein is CASRPTSGGNEQFF. V is TRBV16 and J is TRBJ2-1; 13 bases match TRBD2. After removal of 8 bases from V and 7 bases from J, the junction contained 5 bases not matched to a gene. Germline V gene data show CDR1 as KGHSY and CDR2 as FQNENV. The CDR3 totals 14 residues.

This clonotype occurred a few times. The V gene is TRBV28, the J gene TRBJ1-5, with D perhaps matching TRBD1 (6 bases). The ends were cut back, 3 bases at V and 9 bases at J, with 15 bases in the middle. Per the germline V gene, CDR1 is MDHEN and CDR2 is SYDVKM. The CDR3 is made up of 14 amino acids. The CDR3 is CASSFVGGRGPQHF. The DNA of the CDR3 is TGTGCCAGCAGTTTTGTCGGGGGCCGGGGGCCCCAGCATTTT.

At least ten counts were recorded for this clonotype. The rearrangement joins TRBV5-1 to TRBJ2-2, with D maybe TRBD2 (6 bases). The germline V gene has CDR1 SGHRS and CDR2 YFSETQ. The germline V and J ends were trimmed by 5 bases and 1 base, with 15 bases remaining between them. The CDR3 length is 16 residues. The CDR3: CASSTLAALNTGELFF. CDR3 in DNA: TGCGCCAGCAGTACATTAGCGGCCTTGAACACCGGGGAGCTGTTTTTT.

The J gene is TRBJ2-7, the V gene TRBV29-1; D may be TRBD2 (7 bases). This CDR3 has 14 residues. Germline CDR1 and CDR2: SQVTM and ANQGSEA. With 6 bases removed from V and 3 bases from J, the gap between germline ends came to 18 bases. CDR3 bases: TGCAGCGTCCCGTTTGGGGGGGGCAACTACGAGCAGTACTTC. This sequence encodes CSVPFGGGNYEQYF.

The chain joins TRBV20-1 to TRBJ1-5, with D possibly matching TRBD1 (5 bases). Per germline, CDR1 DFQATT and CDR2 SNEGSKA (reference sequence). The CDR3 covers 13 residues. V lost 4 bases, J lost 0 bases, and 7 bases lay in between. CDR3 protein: CSAMTDSNQPQHF. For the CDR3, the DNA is TGCAGTGCTATGACAGATAGCAATCAGCCCCAGCATTTT.

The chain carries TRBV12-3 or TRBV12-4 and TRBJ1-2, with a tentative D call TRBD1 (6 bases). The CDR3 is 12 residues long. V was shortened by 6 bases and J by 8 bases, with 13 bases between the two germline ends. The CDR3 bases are TGTGCCAGCAGACAGGGATTTAGAGGCTACACCTTC. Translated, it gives CASRQGFRGYTF.

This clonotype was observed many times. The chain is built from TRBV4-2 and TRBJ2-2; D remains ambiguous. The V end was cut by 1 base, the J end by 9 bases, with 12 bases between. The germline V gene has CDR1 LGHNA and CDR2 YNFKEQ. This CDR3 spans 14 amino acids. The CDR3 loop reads CASSQGIDARELFF. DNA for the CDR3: TGTGCCAGCAGCCAAGGAATAGATGCCCGGGAGCTGTTTTTT.

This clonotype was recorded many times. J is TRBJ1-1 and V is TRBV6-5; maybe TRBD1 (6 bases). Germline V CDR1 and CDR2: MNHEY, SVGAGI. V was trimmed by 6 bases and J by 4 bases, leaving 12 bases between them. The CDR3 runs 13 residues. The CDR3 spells CASRYDRSTEAFF. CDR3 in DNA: TGTGCCAGCAGATACGACAGGAGCACTGAAGCTTTCTTT.

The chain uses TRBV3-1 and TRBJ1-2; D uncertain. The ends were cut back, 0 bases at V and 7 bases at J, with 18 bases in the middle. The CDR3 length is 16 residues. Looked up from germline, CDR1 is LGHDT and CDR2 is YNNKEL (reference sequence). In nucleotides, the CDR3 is TGTGCCAGCAGCCAAGAAGGCAGCCTTTTAAGGAGTGGCTACACCTTC. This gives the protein CASSQEGSLLRSGYTF.

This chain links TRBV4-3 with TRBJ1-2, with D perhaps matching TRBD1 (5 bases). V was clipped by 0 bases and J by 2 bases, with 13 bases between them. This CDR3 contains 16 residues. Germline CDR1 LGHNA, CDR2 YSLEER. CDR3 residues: CASSQDPGGGNYGYTF. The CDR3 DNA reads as TGCGCCAGCAGCCAAGATCCCGGGGGGGGGAACTATGGCTACACCTTC.

CDR3 bases: TGCGCCAGCAGCCCTAGCAGGGACTCCACAGATACGCAGTATTTT. This encodes CASSPSRDSTDTQYF. V is TRBV5-1 and J is TRBJ2-3; a possible D gene is TRBD2 (6 bases). Germline V gene sequence: CDR1 SGHRS, CDR2 YFSETQ. The CDR3 consists of 15 residues. Trimming took 4 bases from V and 2 from J, leaving 14 bases between them.

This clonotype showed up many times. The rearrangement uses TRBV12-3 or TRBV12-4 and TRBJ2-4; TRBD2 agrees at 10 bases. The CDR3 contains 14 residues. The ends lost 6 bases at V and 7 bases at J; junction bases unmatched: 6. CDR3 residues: CASSPTSGSNIQYF. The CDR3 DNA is TGTGCCAGCAGCCCGACTAGCGGGTCCAACATTCAGTACTTC.

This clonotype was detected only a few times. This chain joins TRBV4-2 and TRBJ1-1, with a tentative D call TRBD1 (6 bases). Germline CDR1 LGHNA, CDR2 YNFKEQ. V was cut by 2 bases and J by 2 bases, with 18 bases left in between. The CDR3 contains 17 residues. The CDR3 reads CASSQQLEGGANTEAFF. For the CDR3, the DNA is TGTGCCAGCAGCCAACAATTAGAGGGGGGGGCCAACACTGAAGCTTTCTTT.

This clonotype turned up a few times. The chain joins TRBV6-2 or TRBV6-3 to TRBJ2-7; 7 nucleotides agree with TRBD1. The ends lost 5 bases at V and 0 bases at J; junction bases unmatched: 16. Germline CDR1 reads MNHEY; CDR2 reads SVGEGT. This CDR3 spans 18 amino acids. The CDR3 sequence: CASSPAPRDRFFSYEQYV. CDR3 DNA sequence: TGTGCCAGCAGTCCAGCGCCCCGGGACAGATTCTTCTCCTACGAGCAGTACGTC.

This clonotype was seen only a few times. CDR3 sequence: CSGLTSGAYNEQFF. CDR3 in DNA: TGCAGTGGCCTGACTAGCGGGGCCTACAATGAGCAGTTCTTC. The rearrangement links TRBV20-1 to TRBJ2-1, with 11 positions matching TRBD2. In germline, CDR1 is DFQATT, CDR2 SNEGSKA (reference sequence). The CDR3 is made up of 14 amino acids. V dropped 7 bases and J dropped 2; count of bases not matched to a gene: 4.

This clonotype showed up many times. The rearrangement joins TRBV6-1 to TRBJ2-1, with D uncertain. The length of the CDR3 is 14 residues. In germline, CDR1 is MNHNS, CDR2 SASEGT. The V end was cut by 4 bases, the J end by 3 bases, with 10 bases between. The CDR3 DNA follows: TGTGCCAGCAGTGGTAGTAGGAGCTACAATGAGCAGTTCTTC. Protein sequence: CASSGSRSYNEQFF.

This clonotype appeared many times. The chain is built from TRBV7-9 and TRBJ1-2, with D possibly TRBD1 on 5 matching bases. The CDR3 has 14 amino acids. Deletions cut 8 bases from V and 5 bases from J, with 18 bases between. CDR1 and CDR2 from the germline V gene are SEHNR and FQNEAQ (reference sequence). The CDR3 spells CASDLVGAPYGYTF. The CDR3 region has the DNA TGTGCCAGCGATTTAGTCGGGGCCCCTTATGGCTACACCTTC. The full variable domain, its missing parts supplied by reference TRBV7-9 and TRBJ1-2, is DTGVSQNPRHKITKRGQNVTFRCDPISEHNRLYWYRQTLGQGPEFLTYFQNEAQLEKSRLLSDRFSAERPKGSFSTLEIQRTEQGDSAMYLCASDLVGAPYGYTFGSGTRLTVV.

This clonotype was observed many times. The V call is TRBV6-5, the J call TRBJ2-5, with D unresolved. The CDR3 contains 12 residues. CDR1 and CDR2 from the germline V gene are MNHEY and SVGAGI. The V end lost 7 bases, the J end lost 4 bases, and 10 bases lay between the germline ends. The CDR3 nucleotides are TGTGCCAGCACGTCCTTGGGAGAGACCCAGTACTTC. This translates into CASTSLGETQYF.

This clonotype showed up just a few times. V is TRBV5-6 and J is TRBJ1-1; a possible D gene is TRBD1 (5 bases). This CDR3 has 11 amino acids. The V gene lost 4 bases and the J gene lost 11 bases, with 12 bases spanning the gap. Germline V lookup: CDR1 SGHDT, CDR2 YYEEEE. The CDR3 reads CASSRGGEAFF. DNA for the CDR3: TGTGCCAGCAGCCGCGGGGGAGAGGCTTTCTTT.

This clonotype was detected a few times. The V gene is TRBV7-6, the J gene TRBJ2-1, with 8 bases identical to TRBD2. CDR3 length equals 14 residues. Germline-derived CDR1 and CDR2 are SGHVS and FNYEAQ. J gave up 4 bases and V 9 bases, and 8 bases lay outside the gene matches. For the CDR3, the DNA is TGTGCCAGTTCGGGCGGGGGGCCATACAATGAGCAGTTCTTC. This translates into CASSGGGPYNEQFF. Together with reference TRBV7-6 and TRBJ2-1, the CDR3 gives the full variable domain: GAGVSQSPRYKVTKRGQDVALRCDPISGHVSLYWYRQALGQGPEFLTYFNYEAQQDKSGLPNDRFSAERPEGSISTLTIQRTEQRDSAMYRCASSGGGPYNEQFFGPGTRLTVL.

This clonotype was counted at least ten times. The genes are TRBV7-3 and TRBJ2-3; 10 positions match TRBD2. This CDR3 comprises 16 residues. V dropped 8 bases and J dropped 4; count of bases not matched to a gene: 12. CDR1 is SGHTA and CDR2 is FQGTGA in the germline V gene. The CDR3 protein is CASSKGPSGGADTQYF. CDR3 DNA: TGTGCCAGCTCCAAAGGGCCCAGCGGGGGGGCAGATACGCAGTATTTT.

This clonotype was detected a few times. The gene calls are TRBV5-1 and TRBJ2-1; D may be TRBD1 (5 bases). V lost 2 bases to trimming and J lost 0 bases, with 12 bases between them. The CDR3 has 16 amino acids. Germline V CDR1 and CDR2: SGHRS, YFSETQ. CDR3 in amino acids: CASSFDRLSSYNEQFF. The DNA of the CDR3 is TGCGCCAGCAGCTTCGACAGATTGAGCTCCTACAATGAGCAGTTCTTC.

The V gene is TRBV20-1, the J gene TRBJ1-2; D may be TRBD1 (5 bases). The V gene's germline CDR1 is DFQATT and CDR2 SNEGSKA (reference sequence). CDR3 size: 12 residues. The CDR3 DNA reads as TGCGGGTGGGGCGGAGCGGGCTATGGCTACACCTTC. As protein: CGWGGAGYGYTF.

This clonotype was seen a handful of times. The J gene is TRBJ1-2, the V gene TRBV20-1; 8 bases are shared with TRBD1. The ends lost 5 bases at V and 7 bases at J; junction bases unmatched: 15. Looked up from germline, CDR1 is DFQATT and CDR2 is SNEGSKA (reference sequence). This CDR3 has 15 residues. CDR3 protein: CSASLGQAGVGGYTF. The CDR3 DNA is TGCAGTGCTTCCCTGGGACAGGCGGGCGTTGGTGGCTACACCTTC.

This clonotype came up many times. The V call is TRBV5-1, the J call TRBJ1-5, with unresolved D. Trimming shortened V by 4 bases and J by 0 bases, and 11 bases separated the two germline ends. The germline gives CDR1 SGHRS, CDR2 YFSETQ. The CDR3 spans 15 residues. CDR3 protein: CASSPAGYSNQPQHF. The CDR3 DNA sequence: TGCGCCAGCAGCCCCGCGGGTTATAGCAATCAGCCCCAGCATTTT.

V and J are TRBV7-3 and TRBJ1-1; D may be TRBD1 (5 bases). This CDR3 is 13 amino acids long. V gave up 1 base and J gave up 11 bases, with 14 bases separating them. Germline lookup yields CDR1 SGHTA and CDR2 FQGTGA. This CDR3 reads CASSLSGTSGAFF. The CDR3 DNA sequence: TGTGCCAGCAGCTTAAGCGGGACCTCGGGGGCTTTCTTT. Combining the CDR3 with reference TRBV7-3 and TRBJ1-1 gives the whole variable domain GAGVSQTPSNKVTEKGKYVELRCDPISGHTALYWYRQSLGQGPEFLIYFQGTGAADDSGLPNDRFFAVRPEGSVSTLKIQRTERGDSAVYLCASSLSGTSGAFFGQGTRLTVV.

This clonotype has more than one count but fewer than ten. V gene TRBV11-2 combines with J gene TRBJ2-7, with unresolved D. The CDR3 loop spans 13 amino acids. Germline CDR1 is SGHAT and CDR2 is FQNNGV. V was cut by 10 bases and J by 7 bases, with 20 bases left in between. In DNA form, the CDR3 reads TGTGCCACCCAGCTTGGGTTAATGGGGGAGCAGTACTTC. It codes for CATQLGLMGEQYF. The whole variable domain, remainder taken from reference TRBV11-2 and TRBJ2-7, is EAGVAQSPRYKIIEKRQSVAFWCNPISGHATLYWYQQILGQGPKLLIQFQNNGVVDDSQLPKDRFSAERLKGVDSTLKIQPAKLEDSAVYLCATQLGLMGEQYFGPGTRLTVT.

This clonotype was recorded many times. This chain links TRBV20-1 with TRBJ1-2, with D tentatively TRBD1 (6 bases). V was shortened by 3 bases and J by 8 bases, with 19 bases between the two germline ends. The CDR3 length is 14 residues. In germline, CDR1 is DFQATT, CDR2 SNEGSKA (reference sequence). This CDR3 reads CSARTGKGVLGYTF. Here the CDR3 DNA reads TGCAGTGCTAGGACGGGAAAGGGGGTGTTAGGCTACACCTTC.

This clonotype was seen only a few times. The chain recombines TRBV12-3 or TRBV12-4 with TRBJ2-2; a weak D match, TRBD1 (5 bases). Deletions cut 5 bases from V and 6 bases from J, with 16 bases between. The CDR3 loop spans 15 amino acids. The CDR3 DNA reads TGTGCCAGCAGTGCACAGGAGCCCCCAGCCGGGGAGCTGTTTTTT. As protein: CASSAQEPPAGELFF.

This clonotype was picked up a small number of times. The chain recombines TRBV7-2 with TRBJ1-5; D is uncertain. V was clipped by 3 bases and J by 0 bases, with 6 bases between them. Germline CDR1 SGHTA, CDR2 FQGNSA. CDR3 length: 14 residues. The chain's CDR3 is CASSFTASNQPQHF. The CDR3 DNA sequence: TGTGCCAGCAGCTTTACGGCTAGCAATCAGCCCCAGCATTTT. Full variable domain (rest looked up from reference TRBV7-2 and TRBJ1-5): GAGVSQSPSNKVTEKGKDVELRCDPISGHTALYWYRQSLGQGLEFLIYFQGNSAPDKSGLPSDRFSAERTGGSVSTLTIQRTQQEDSAVYLCASSFTASNQPQHFGDGTRLSIL.

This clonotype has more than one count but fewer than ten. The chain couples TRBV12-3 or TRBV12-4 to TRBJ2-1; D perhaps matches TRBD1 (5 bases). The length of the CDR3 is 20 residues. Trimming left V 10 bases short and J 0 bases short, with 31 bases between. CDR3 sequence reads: CATSQGAVEPWYSSYNEQFF. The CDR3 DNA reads TGTGCCACCTCCCAGGGCGCGGTGGAACCGTGGTATAGCTCCTACAATGAGCAGTTCTTC.